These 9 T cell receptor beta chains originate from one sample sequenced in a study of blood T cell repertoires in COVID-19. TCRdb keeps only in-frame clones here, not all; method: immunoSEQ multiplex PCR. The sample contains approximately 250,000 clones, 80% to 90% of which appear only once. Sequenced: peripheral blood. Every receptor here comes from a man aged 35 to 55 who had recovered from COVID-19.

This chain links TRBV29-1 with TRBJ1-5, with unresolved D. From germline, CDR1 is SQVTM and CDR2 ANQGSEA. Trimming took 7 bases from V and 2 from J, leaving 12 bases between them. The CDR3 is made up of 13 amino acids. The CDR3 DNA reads TGCAGCGCTGGAGGTTTTCGCAATCAGCCCCAGCATTTT. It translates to CSAGGFRNQPQHF. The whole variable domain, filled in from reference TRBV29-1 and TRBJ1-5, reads SAVISQKPSRDICQRGTSLTIQCQVDSQVTMMFWYRQQPGQSLTLIATANQGSEATYESGFVIDKFPISRPNLTFSTLTVSNMSPEDSSIYLCSAGGFRNQPQHFGDGTRLSIL.

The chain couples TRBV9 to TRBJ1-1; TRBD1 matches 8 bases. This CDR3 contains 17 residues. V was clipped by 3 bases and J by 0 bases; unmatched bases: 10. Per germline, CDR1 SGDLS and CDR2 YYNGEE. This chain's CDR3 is CASSAGRTGRVNTEAFF. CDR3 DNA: TGTGCCAGCAGCGCGGGTAGGACAGGGAGAGTGAACACTGAAGCTTTCTTT.

The CDR3 sequence: CASSGTGRTYEQYF. The CDR3 DNA sequence: TGTGCCAGCAGCGGGACAGGAAGGACCTACGAGCAGTACTTC. This chain joins TRBV5-6 and TRBJ2-7; the match to TRBD1 covers 8 bases. The CDR3 contains 14 residues. Germline CDR1 reads SGHDT; CDR2 reads YYEEEE. V was clipped by 4 bases and J by 2 bases; unmatched bases: 5.

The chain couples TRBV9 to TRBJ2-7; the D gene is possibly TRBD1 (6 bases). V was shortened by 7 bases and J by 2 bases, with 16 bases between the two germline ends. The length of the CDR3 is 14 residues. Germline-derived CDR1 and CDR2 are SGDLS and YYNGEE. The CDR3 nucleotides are TGTGCCAGCTCCCCTGGGGACACAACCTACGAGCAGTACTTC. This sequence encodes CASSPGDTTYEQYF.

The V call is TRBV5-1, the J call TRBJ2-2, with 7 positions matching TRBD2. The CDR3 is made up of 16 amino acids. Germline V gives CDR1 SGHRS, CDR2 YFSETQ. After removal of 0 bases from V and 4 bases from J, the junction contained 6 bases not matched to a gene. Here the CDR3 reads CASSLESGASTGELFF. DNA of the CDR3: TGCGCCAGCAGCTTGGAGAGCGGGGCGAGCACCGGGGAGCTGTTTTTT.

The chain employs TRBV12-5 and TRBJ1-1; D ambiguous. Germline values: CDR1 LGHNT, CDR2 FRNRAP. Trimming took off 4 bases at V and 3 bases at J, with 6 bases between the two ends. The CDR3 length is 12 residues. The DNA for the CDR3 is TGTGCTAGTGGTTACGGTTACACTGAAGCTTTCTTT. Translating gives CASGYGYTEAFF.

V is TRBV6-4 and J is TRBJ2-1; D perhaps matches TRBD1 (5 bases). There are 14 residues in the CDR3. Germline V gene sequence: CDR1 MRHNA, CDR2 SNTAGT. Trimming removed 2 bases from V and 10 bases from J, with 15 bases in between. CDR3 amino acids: CASSDGGSTEEQFF. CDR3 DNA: TGTGCCAGCAGTGACGGTGGTTCGACAGAGGAGCAGTTCTTC.

As DNA, the CDR3 is TGTGCCAGCAGTTACGGCCGAGACAGGGACAATGAGCAGTTCTTC. Translated, it gives CASSYGRDRDNEQFF. V is TRBV6-5 and J is TRBJ2-1; 7 bases are shared with TRBD1. The V and J ends lost 2 bases and 5 bases, in that order; junction bases with no gene match: 6. The germline CDR1 and CDR2 sequences are MNHEY and SVGAGI. The CDR3 has 15 amino acids.

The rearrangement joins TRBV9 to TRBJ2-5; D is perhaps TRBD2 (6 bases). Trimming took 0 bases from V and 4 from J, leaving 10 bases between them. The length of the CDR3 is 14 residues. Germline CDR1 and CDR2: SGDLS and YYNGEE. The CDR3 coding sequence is TGTGCCAGCAGCGTAGGAAGCGGGCCAGAGACCCAGTACTTC. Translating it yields CASSVGSGPETQYF.